This passage covers 2 T cell receptor beta chains from one sample sequenced in a study of blood T cell repertoires in COVID-19. The data were produced by immunoSEQ multiplex PCR, yet TCRdb's version contains in-frame clones alone and is incomplete. The sample shows roughly 330,000 clones, around 90% of them seen only once. The sample consisted of peripheral blood. The receptors come from a man under 40 with COVID-19, enrolled during active disease.

This chain uses TRBV5-1 with TRBJ2-2, with 8 nucleotides matching TRBD1. Trimming at V came to 4 bases and at J to 5 bases, leaving 10 bases not matched to a gene. CDR3 length: 16 residues. Germline V lookup: CDR1 SGHRS, CDR2 YFSETQ. The CDR3 reads CASSLEGQAYTGELFF. Written as DNA, the CDR3 is TGCGCCAGCAGCCTGGAGGGACAGGCATATACCGGGGAGCTGTTTTTT.

The chain couples TRBV7-2 to TRBJ2-1, with D possibly TRBD2 on 6 matching bases. CDR1 SGHTA and CDR2 FQGNSA come from the germline V gene. The CDR3 sequence is 13 residues long. Trimming took 0 bases from V and 7 from J, leaving 7 bases between them. The CDR3 bases are TGTGCCAGCAGCTTAGCGGGGGGAAATGAGCAGTTCTTC. Protein product: CASSLAGGNEQFF.